Here is one TCR beta chain with its context. Its antigen is unidentified. V was cut by 0 bases and J by 0 bases, with 15 bases left in between. The CDR3 is made up of 19 amino acids. These data originate in a study of Graves' ophthalmopathy and Graves' hyperthyroidism. Study at large: Peripheral blood was collected at initial diagnosis, before any treatment. Study results and limitations: Appearing in blood as well were most expanded thyroid clonotypes above 0.001 frequency.

Amplification of TCR beta CDR3 regions used RNA transcripts. In the first round, RT-PCR was carried out with HTBI primers, and a multiplex PCR formed the second round. TCRdb redid the calling of the multiplex PCR reads with MiXCR, one entry per CDR3 protein. There are about 620,000 distinct CDR3 sequences in the sample; roughly 20% occur only once, and approximately 7.7% lies in the top ten. Serum thyroxine and TRAb, along with clinical symptoms, thyroid ultrasound and orbital computed tomography, were what diagnosis relied on. The authors used Ficoll-Paque density gradient centrifugation to separate PBMCs. The input was approximately 9.3 ml of fresh peripheral blood.

V gene TRBV12-3 or TRBV12-4 combines with J gene TRBJ2-6, with unresolved D. Material: peripheral blood. The clonotype comes from a woman aged 18 to 35 with stable Graves' hyperthyroidism. Some clones in this sample may be carry-over from other donors' samples. The CDR3 DNA sequence: TGTGCCAGCAGTTTAGCGCCTGGCAGGACGATCTCTGGGGCCAACGTCCTGACTTTC. Translation: CASSLAPGRTISGANVLTF.